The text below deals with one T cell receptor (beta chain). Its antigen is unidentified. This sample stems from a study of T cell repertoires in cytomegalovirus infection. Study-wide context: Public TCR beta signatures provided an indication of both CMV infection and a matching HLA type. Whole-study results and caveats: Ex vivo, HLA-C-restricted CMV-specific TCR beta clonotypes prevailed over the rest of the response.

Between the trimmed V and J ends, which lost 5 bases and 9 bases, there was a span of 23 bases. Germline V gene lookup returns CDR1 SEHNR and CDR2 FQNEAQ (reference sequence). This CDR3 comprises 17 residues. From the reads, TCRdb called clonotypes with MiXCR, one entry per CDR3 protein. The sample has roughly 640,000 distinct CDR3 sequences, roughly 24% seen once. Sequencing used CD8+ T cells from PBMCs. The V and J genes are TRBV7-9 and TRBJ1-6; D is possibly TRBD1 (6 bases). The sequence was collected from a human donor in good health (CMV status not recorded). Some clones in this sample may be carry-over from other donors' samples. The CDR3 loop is CASSPPRAGADGSPLHF. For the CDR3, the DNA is TGTGCCAGCAGCCCCCCCCGCGCAGGGGCGGACGGTTCACCCCTCCACTTT. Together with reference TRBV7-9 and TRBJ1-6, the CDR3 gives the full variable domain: DTGVSQNPRHKITKRGQNVTFRCDPISEHNRLYWYRQTLGQGPEFLTYFQNEAQLEKSRLLSDRFSAERPKGSFSTLEIQRTEQGDSAMYLCASSPPRAGADGSPLHFGNGTRLTVT.